The next 30 T cell receptor beta chains were all read from a single sample in a study of T cell repertoires in cytomegalovirus infection. One entry per CDR3 protein results from TCRdb running MiXCR on the reads. The sample holds around 740,000 distinct CDR3 sequences; roughly 35% are singletons and the top ten take 2.5% to 3.5%. Sequenced: PBMCs. The receptors derive from a human donor in good health (CMV status not recorded). Some clones in this sample may be carry-over from other donors' samples.

Note on this clonotype: Compared with germline, one end of the junction differs, possibly owing to a read error. This chain uses TRBV4-1 with TRBJ1-2; weak D call: TRBD1 (5 bases). Germline V lookup: CDR1 MGHRA, CDR2 YSYEKL. This CDR3 has 15 amino acids. The CDR3, as DNA: TGTGCCAGCAGCCAAGATCTCGAGGGGTTCTATGGCTACACCTTC. Encoded protein: CASSQDLEGFYGYTF.

This chain links TRBV7-9 with TRBJ2-6; weak D call: TRBD1 (6 bases). Germline CDR1 is SEHNR and CDR2 is FQNEAQ (reference sequence). This CDR3 comprises 19 residues. Between the trimmed V and J ends, which lost 5 bases and 2 bases, there was a span of 22 bases. The CDR3 region is CASSPRSGTCVAGANVLTF. In DNA, the CDR3 is TGTGCCAGCAGCCCTAGGTCCGGGACATGTGTCGCTGGGGCCAACGTCCTGACTTTC.

The rearrangement uses TRBV6-1 and TRBJ2-3; D is undetermined. The CDR3 has 12 residues. The V end lost 2 bases, the J end lost 11 bases, and 11 bases lay between the germline ends. CDR1 is MNHNS and CDR2 is SASEGT in the germline V gene. In DNA, the CDR3 is TGTGCCAGCAGTGAAACCCAGATGGGGCAGTATTTT. It codes for CASSETQMGQYF.

The genes are TRBV5-1 and TRBJ2-1, with D maybe TRBD2 (5 bases). This CDR3 is 15 amino acids long. The germline gives CDR1 SGHRS, CDR2 YFSETQ. The V end lost 2 bases, the J end lost 4 bases, and 13 bases lay between the germline ends. The CDR3 spells CASSFLSGTYNEQFF. Here the CDR3 DNA reads TGCGCCAGCAGCTTTCTCAGCGGCACTTACAATGAGCAGTTCTTC.

This clonotype turned up a few times. The V and J genes are TRBV28 and TRBJ2-3; the D is unclear. V was trimmed by 4 bases and J by 2 bases, leaving 10 bases between them. The CDR3 extends over 14 amino acids. Germline CDR1 reads MDHEN; CDR2 reads SYDVKM. The CDR3 sequence: CASSSVASTDTQYF. DNA of the CDR3: TGTGCCAGCAGTTCAGTGGCTTCCACAGATACGCAGTATTTT.

This clonotype was counted only a few times. The rearrangement links TRBV4-2 to TRBJ1-1; 7 bases match TRBD1. The V segment lost 3 bases and the J segment 0 bases; nucleotides outside the gene matches: 10. CDR3 length equals 17 residues. Germline V CDR1 and CDR2: LGHNA, YNFKEQ. The CDR3: CASSQKRDSLMNTEAFF. In nucleotides, the CDR3 is TGTGCCAGCAGCCAGAAACGGGACAGCCTTATGAACACTGAAGCTTTCTTT.

As regards this clonotype: This sequence may be a read error, since a much larger clone differs from it by one base. This sequence joins TRBV7-2 and TRBJ2-3; D is undetermined. The CDR3 extends over 11 amino acids. V dropped 4 bases and J dropped 7 bases, with 6 bases sitting between them. CDR1 is SGHTA, CDR2 FQGNSA, per germline. CDR3: CASSSRNTQYF. The CDR3 DNA follows: TGTGCCAGCAGCTCCCGAAATACGCAGTATTTT.

In this sample, this clonotype turned up a few times. V usage is TRBV27 and J usage is TRBJ1-1; no clear D. The V end lost 3 bases, the J end lost 1 base, and 6 bases lay between the germline ends. Germline CDR1 and CDR2: MNHEY and SMNVEV (reference sequence). The CDR3 is made up of 13 amino acids. In nucleotides, the CDR3 is TGTGCCAGCAGTTTCTTCTGGAACACTGAAGCTTTCTTT. It encodes CASSFFWNTEAFF.

This clonotype came up a few times. The V gene is TRBV28, the J gene TRBJ2-7; 10 bases are a match to TRBD2. The CDR3 extends over 14 amino acids. The germline V gene encodes CDR1 MDHEN and CDR2 SYDVKM. The ends lost 7 bases at V and 4 bases at J; junction bases unmatched: 7. The CDR3 region has the DNA TGTGCCAGCACGGAGCGGGGGGGCCTGTACGAGCAGTACTTC. Amino acids: CASTERGGLYEQYF.

This clonotype was found a few times. The V gene is TRBV19, the J gene TRBJ2-7, with TRBD2 identical over 10 bases. The CDR3 spans 16 residues. J was trimmed by 3 bases and V by 2 bases; bases with no gene match: 7. Germline values: CDR1 LNHDA, CDR2 SQIVND (reference sequence). CDR3 sequence: CASSIRGASGSYEQYF. The CDR3 DNA reads as TGTGCCAGTAGTATAAGGGGCGCTAGCGGGAGCTACGAGCAGTACTTC.

This clonotype has more than one count but fewer than ten. V gene TRBV11-2 combines with J gene TRBJ2-3; weak D call: TRBD1 (6 bases). The length of the CDR3 is 17 residues. The germline V gene has CDR1 SGHAT and CDR2 FQNNGV. V was cut by 6 bases and J by 0 bases, with 19 bases left in between. CDR3 region: CASSWSRGNPSTDTQYF. The CDR3 DNA reads TGTGCCAGCAGTTGGTCGAGGGGGAACCCAAGCACAGATACGCAGTATTTT.

The sample holds one count of this clonotype. The chain recombines TRBV20-1 with TRBJ1-5; 8 bases are a match to TRBD1. The V and J ends lost 5 bases and 5 bases, in that order; junction bases with no gene match: 14. The length of the CDR3 is 16 residues. Per the germline V gene, CDR1 is DFQATT and CDR2 is SNEGSKA (reference sequence). CDR3 sequence: CSAFRRTGIGDQPQHF. CDR3 coding DNA: TGCAGTGCTTTTCGTCGGACAGGGATCGGGGATCAGCCCCAGCATTTT.

This clonotype was observed a few times. The V and J genes are TRBV7-6 and TRBJ1-6; D remains unclear. From germline, CDR1 is SGHVS and CDR2 FNYEAQ. The CDR3 spans 18 residues. Trimming cost V 1 base and J 0 bases, with 13 bases left between them. Written as DNA, the CDR3 is TGTGCCAGCAGCTTAGAGAGCGGCTATAGCTCCTATAATTCACCCCTCCACTTT. It translates to CASSLESGYSSYNSPLHF.

This clonotype showed up just a few times. J is TRBJ2-1 and V is TRBV14, with TRBD1 matching over 7 bases. Germline V lookup: CDR1 SGHDN, CDR2 FVKESK. There are 15 residues in the CDR3. The V and J ends lost 4 bases and 1 base, in that order; junction bases with no gene match: 4. The CDR3 sequence: CASSRSGQSYNEQFF. CDR3 nucleotide sequence: TGTGCCAGCAGCCGTTCGGGACAGTCCTACAATGAGCAGTTCTTC.

Remarks on this clonotype: A read error is likely, as this CDR3 ends without the conserved phenylalanine or tryptophan. The CDR3 spells CASSSGTAPGHYGYTL. The CDR3 nucleotides read TGTGCCAGCAGCTCGGGGACAGCGCCCGGCCACTATGGCTACACCTTA. V gene TRBV9 combines with J gene TRBJ1-2; 7 bases agree with TRBD1. Looked up from germline, CDR1 is SGDLS and CDR2 is YYNGEE. Trimming removed 4 bases from V and 3 bases from J; junction bases left unmatched: 12. The CDR3 loop spans 16 amino acids.

The chain is built from TRBV11-2 and TRBJ2-5, with 10 bases matching TRBD1. The V gene end was trimmed by 5 bases and the J gene end by 5 bases; junction bases not matched to a gene: 8. The CDR3 consists of 15 residues. Looked up from germline, CDR1 is SGHAT and CDR2 is FQNNGV. CDR3 sequence reads: CASSAQDRGVETQYF. CDR3 DNA: TGTGCCAGCAGCGCGCAGGACAGGGGGGTGGAGACCCAGTACTTC.

The V gene is TRBV11-1, the J gene TRBJ1-6, with a weak D call TRBD1 (5 bases). Trimming took 0 bases from V and 7 from J, leaving 22 bases between them. The CDR3 extends over 19 amino acids. In germline, CDR1 is SGHAT, CDR2 FQDESV (reference sequence). The CDR3 loop is CASSLASVRGTRGNSPLHF. CDR3 DNA: TGTGCCAGCAGCTTAGCGTCGGTACGGGGGACGAGGGGAAATTCACCCCTCCACTTT.

This clonotype showed up just a few times. This sequence joins TRBV28 and TRBJ1-3, with unresolved D. Germline V gene data show CDR1 as MDHEN and CDR2 as SYDVKM. Trimming pared 2 bases from V and 0 bases from J, leaving 14 bases between. The CDR3 totals 17 residues. The chain's CDR3 is CASSLVGGISSGNTIYF. CDR3 nucleotides: TGTGCCAGCAGTTTAGTGGGCGGGATAAGCTCTGGAAACACCATATATTTT.

As regards this clonotype: At one boundary the junction diverges from the germline segment, which might be a read error. The V gene is TRBV20-1, the J gene TRBJ2-3, with TRBD1 matching over 8 bases. Germline CDR1 is DFQATT and CDR2 is SNEGSKA (reference sequence). This CDR3 has 14 residues. In DNA, the CDR3 is TGCAGTGCTGGAGACAGGGGAGTGGGAGATACGCAGTATTTT. Residues: CSAGDRGVGDTQYF.

The gene calls are TRBV7-2 and TRBJ1-5; D ambiguous. V dropped 3 bases and J dropped 5 bases, with 8 bases sitting between them. Germline lookup yields CDR1 SGHTA and CDR2 FQGNSA. This CDR3 comprises 13 residues. The CDR3 is CASSLAADQPQHF. CDR3 in DNA: TGTGCCAGCAGCTTGGCGGCAGATCAGCCCCAGCATTTT.

This clonotype has a handful of counts. The CDR3 region is CASSPSGMSYNEQFF. DNA for the CDR3: TGTGCCAGCAGCCCGAGCGGGATGTCCTACAATGAGCAGTTCTTC. V gene TRBV7-8 combines with J gene TRBJ2-1; 7 positions match TRBD2. The CDR3 has 15 amino acids. With 5 bases clipped from V and 1 base from J, the junction kept 5 bases outside the gene matches. Germline V gives CDR1 SGHVS, CDR2 FQNEAQ. Drawing the rest from reference TRBV7-8 and TRBJ2-1, the complete variable domain is GAGVSQSPRYKVAKRGQDVALRCDPISGHVSLFWYQQALGQGPEFLTYFQNEAQLDKSGLPSDRFFAERPEGSVSTLKIQRTQQEDSAVYLCASSPSGMSYNEQFFGPGTRLTVL.

The chain links TRBV4-1 to TRBJ1-1, with D unclear. CDR3 length: 12 amino acids. V was cut by 4 bases and J by 10 bases, with 13 bases left in between. Looked up from germline, CDR1 is MGHRA and CDR2 is YSYEKL. The CDR3: CASSPPYGRAFF. For the CDR3, the DNA is TGCGCCAGCAGCCCCCCATACGGAAGAGCTTTCTTT.

About this clonotype: Without the conserved terminal phenylalanine or tryptophan, this CDR3 likely stems from a read error. CDR3 in amino acids: CASSLGGGEGSEQYL. DNA of the CDR3: TGTGCCAGCAGCTTAGGAGGGGGGGAGGGCTCCGAGCAGTACTTA. The chain employs TRBV11-2 and TRBJ2-7; the D gene is possibly TRBD2 (7 bases). This CDR3 comprises 15 residues. The germline V gene encodes CDR1 SGHAT and CDR2 FQNNGV. V was clipped by 1 base and J by 6 bases, with 16 bases between them.

The gene calls are TRBV20-1 and TRBJ2-7, with 7 bases fitting TRBD1. The junction had 1 base not matched to a gene; V was cut back by 1 base and J by 4 bases. The CDR3 is 12 amino acids. The germline V gene has CDR1 DFQATT and CDR2 SNEGSKA (reference sequence). This CDR3 reads CSARAQGYEQYF. DNA for the CDR3: TGCAGTGCTAGAGCACAGGGGTACGAGCAGTACTTC.

A word on this clonotype: At one of its ends the junction is not consistent with the germline gene, which may arise from a read error. The chain combines TRBV6-5 with TRBJ1-1, with D possibly matching TRBD1 (5 bases). Germline loops: CDR1 MNHEY, CDR2 SVGAGI. This CDR3 spans 14 amino acids. CDR3 bases: TGTGCCAGCAGTTACTGGGGGGATAGCACTGAAGCTTTATTT. This gives the protein CASSYWGDSTEALF.

The chain links TRBV19 to TRBJ2-1; 9 bases are a match to TRBD2. The length of the CDR3 is 17 residues. The junction had 14 bases not matched to a gene; V was cut back by 6 bases and J by 5 bases. CDR1 LNHDA and CDR2 SQIVND come from the germline V gene (reference sequence). CDR3 in amino acids: CASSPYGRGGWDNEQFF. CDR3 DNA: TGTGCCAGTAGCCCCTACGGGCGGGGGGGCTGGGACAATGAGCAGTTCTTC.

To note about this clonotype: An end of the junction differs from the germline gene, which may be a read error. The chain employs TRBV7-9 and TRBJ1-1; D may be TRBD1 (5 bases). CDR3 length: 19 residues. CDR1 is SEHNR and CDR2 is FQNEAQ in the germline V gene (reference sequence). CDR3 coding DNA: TGTGCCAGCAGCTTATGGCCCCCTGGCGCAGGGTTGATGAACACTGACGCTTTCTTT. This sequence encodes CASSLWPPGAGLMNTDAFF.

This clonotype has at least ten counts. This chain joins TRBV7-2 and TRBJ1-4, with 10 bases matching TRBD1. Germline CDR1 is SGHTA and CDR2 is FQGNSA. The CDR3 spans 15 residues. J was trimmed by 5 bases and V by 5 bases; bases with no gene match: 5. In DNA, the CDR3 is TGTGCCAGCAGCACCCGGGACAGGGGAAATGAAAAACTGTTTTTT. It codes for CASSTRDRGNEKLFF.

This clonotype came up a few times. The J gene is TRBJ2-1, the V gene TRBV7-2; no clear D. Germline V gives CDR1 SGHTA, CDR2 FQGNSA. The CDR3 contains 15 residues. The ends were cut back, 5 bases at V and 4 bases at J, with 15 bases in the middle. The CDR3 loop is CASSDTPLDYNEQFF. CDR3 bases: TGTGCCAGCAGCGACACCCCATTGGATTACAATGAGCAGTTCTTC.

This clonotype has at least ten counts. The chain couples TRBV28 to TRBJ2-1; 7 nucleotides line up with TRBD1. Germline loops: CDR1 MDHEN, CDR2 SYDVKM. V shed 8 bases, J shed 11 bases, and the junction held 9 bases outside the gene matches. The CDR3 spans 12 residues. The CDR3 coding sequence is TGTGCCAGCGGTACAGGGGTGCATAAGCAGTTCTTC. Its translation is CASGTGVHKQFF.